Listed here are 20 T cell receptor beta chains from one sample, sequenced in a study of OX40 agonist ivuxolimab in advanced cancers. Clones were read by immunoSEQ multiplex PCR, and TCRdb kept only the in-frame ones, dropping some. Here the sample spans around 61,000 clones, roughly 80% being singletons. The sequencing used CD4+ or CD8+ T cells sorted from blood, collected in a trial of the OX40 agonist ivuxolimab. The receptors come from an adult with an advanced solid tumor such as melanoma, head and neck, liver or kidney cancer.

This clone has a handful of counts. The chain is built from TRBV4-3 and TRBJ2-1; possible D gene TRBD2, 6 bases. Trimming took off 4 bases at V and 3 bases at J, with 13 bases between the two ends. Germline values: CDR1 LGHNA, CDR2 YSLEER. The CDR3 is 15 amino acids. The CDR3 bases are TGCGCCAGCAGCCCCCTGGGGGGTCTCTACAATGAGCAGTTCTTC. This encodes CASSPLGGLYNEQFF.

The chain couples TRBV7-6 to TRBJ1-3; unclear D gene. CDR3 length equals 14 residues. V was trimmed by 2 bases and J by 0 bases, leaving 5 bases between them. CDR1 is SGHVS and CDR2 is FNYEAQ in the germline V gene. The DNA for the CDR3 is TGTGCCAGCAGCTTACTCAGCTCTGGAAACACCATATATTTT. This sequence encodes CASSLLSSGNTIYF.

The rearrangement joins TRBV6-1 to TRBJ2-7; 7 bases line up with TRBD1. The germline V gene encodes CDR1 MNHNS and CDR2 SASEGT. The CDR3 has 15 amino acids. Losses at the gene ends were 5 bases for V and 1 base for J; bases not matched to a gene: 8. The CDR3 bases are TGTGCCAGCAGTAGCCGACAGGGCTCTTCCTACGAGCAGTACTTC. It codes for CASSSRQGSSYEQYF.

The sample holds one count of this clone. This chain connects TRBV10-1 to TRBJ1-1; D possibly corresponds to TRBD1 (5 bases). The CDR3 spans 13 residues. V shed 7 bases and J shed 5 bases, with 14 bases lying between them. Germline V gene lookup returns CDR1 WNHNN and CDR2 SYGVQD (reference sequence). CDR3 region: CASKSGLETEAFF. The CDR3 DNA follows: TGCGCCAGCAAGTCAGGGCTCGAGACTGAAGCTTTCTTT.

The rearrangement links TRBV11-3 to TRBJ1-1, with 7 bases fitting TRBD1. The CDR3 runs to 16 residues. Germline-derived CDR1 and CDR2 are SGHNT and YENEEA. V lost 4 bases, J lost 0 bases, and 8 bases stayed unmatched. This chain's CDR3 is CASSSPPDRVNTEAFF. For the CDR3, the DNA is TGTGCCAGCAGCTCCCCCCCCGACAGGGTGAACACTGAAGCTTTCTTT.

This clone turned up a few times. The CDR3 region has the DNA TGTGCCTGGAGTGGGGGCCTCAATCAGCCCCAGCATTTT. It encodes CAWSGGLNQPQHF. The V and J genes are TRBV30 and TRBJ1-5; perhaps TRBD1 as D (5 bases). The V end was cut by 1 base, the J end by 3 bases, with 7 bases between. This CDR3 is 13 amino acids long. The germline gives CDR1 GTSNPN, CDR2 SVGIG (reference sequence).

The rearrangement uses TRBV4-2 and TRBJ2-3, with TRBD2 identical over 11 bases. From germline, CDR1 is LGHNA and CDR2 YNFKEQ. The CDR3 loop spans 15 amino acids. The V and J ends lost 0 bases and 4 bases, in that order; junction bases with no gene match: 0. In DNA form, the CDR3 reads TGTGCCAGCAGCCAAGATAGCGGGGGGGCAGATACGCAGTATTTT. It translates to CASSQDSGGADTQYF.

This chain uses TRBV30 with TRBJ2-7, with 12 bases fitting TRBD2. The V gene end was trimmed by 5 bases and the J gene end by 3 bases; junction bases not matched to a gene: 8. The length of the CDR3 is 15 residues. Germline V gene lookup returns CDR1 GTSNPN and CDR2 SVGIG (reference sequence). CDR3 in DNA: TGTGCCTGGGCCGATGGGACTAGCGGGTTCTACGAGCAGTACTTC. Translated, it gives CAWADGTSGFYEQYF.

The V and J genes are TRBV5-1 and TRBJ1-1, with 7 bases that match TRBD1. The V and J ends lost 4 bases and 5 bases, in that order; junction bases with no gene match: 8. Per the germline V gene, CDR1 is SGHRS and CDR2 is YFSETQ. The CDR3 covers 14 residues. The CDR3 region is CASSLRTGRTEAFF. For the CDR3, the DNA is TGCGCCAGCAGCCTAAGGACAGGCAGGACTGAAGCTTTCTTT.

The chain is built from TRBV25-1 and TRBJ1-1; 8 bases align to TRBD1. This CDR3 has 13 residues. Germline V gives CDR1 MGHDK, CDR2 SYGVNS. J lost 5 bases, V lost 8 bases, and 7 bases had no gene match. The CDR3 protein is CASLGQGLTEAFF. For the CDR3, the DNA is TGTGCCAGCCTAGGACAGGGATTGACTGAAGCTTTCTTT.

The genes are TRBV7-3 and TRBJ1-2, with 12 bases lining up with TRBD1. This CDR3 spans 15 amino acids. The V segment lost 5 bases and the J segment 8 bases; nucleotides outside the gene matches: 9. Per germline, CDR1 SGHTA and CDR2 FQGTGA. The CDR3 here is CASSLLGGQGAGYTF. The CDR3 bases are TGTGCCAGCAGCCTCTTAGGGGGACAGGGGGCAGGCTACACCTTC.

This clone was observed at least ten times. This chain uses TRBV5-1 with TRBJ2-1; D ambiguous. The CDR3 extends over 15 amino acids. CDR1 is SGHRS, CDR2 YFSETQ, per germline. Between the trimmed V and J ends, which lost 2 bases and 0 bases, there was a span of 9 bases. Here the CDR3 reads CASSLEMGSYNEQFF. CDR3 nucleotide sequence: TGCGCCAGCAGCTTAGAGATGGGCTCCTACAATGAGCAGTTCTTC.

The chain carries TRBV25-1 and TRBJ2-1; TRBD2 matches 8 bases. Looked up from germline, CDR1 is MGHDK and CDR2 is SYGVNS. The CDR3 runs to 14 residues. The V segment lost 5 bases and the J segment 2 bases; nucleotides outside the gene matches: 2. CDR3 amino acids: CASSPGGPYNEQFF. The DNA for the CDR3 is TGTGCCAGCAGTCCGGGGGGGCCCTACAATGAGCAGTTCTTC.

This chain uses TRBV19 with TRBJ1-2; 7 positions match TRBD1. Germline V gene sequence: CDR1 LNHDA, CDR2 SQIVND (reference sequence). Unmatched junction bases numbered 7, after V lost 4 bases and J lost 5 bases. This CDR3 contains 14 residues. CDR3 sequence reads: CASSNRQGLYGYTF. In DNA form, the CDR3 reads TGTGCCAGTAGTAACAGACAGGGCCTATATGGCTACACCTTC.

The chain combines TRBV28 with TRBJ2-1; 9 bases are a match to TRBD2. After removal of 10 bases from V and 3 bases from J, the junction contained 7 bases not matched to a gene. This CDR3 has 14 residues. Germline V gene lookup returns CDR1 MDHEN and CDR2 SYDVKM. The CDR3 protein is CATFGSGSYNEQFF. DNA of the CDR3: TGTGCCACCTTTGGTAGCGGGAGCTACAATGAGCAGTTCTTC.

This chain connects TRBV4-3 to TRBJ1-6; D possibly corresponds to TRBD1 (5 bases). This CDR3 has 16 residues. CDR1 and CDR2 from the germline V gene are LGHNA and YSLEER. V was pared by 4 bases and J by 8 bases, with 18 bases between. The CDR3 DNA is TGCGCCAGCAGCCCCCGGACACGGGGAGATTATTCACCCCTCCACTTT. Protein: CASSPRTRGDYSPLHF.

The DNA of the CDR3 is TGCAGCGTTGAAGATCTAAGGACGAACTATCGGGGCTACACCTTC. It is translated as CSVEDLRTNYRGYTF. The J gene is TRBJ1-2, the V gene TRBV29-1; no definite D call. The CDR3 has 15 residues. Between the trimmed V and J ends, which lost 0 bases and 8 bases, there was a span of 19 bases. Germline values: CDR1 SQVTM, CDR2 ANQGSEA.

This chain uses TRBV6-1 with TRBJ1-5, with no clear D. Between the trimmed V and J ends, which lost 2 bases and 7 bases, there was a span of 12 bases. The CDR3 runs 14 residues. The germline V gene has CDR1 MNHNS and CDR2 SASEGT. CDR3 amino acids: CASSESKGRQPQHF. The CDR3 nucleotides read TGTGCCAGCAGTGAAAGTAAGGGCCGCCAGCCCCAGCATTTT.

This chain connects TRBV6-1 to TRBJ2-5; 7 bases map to TRBD1. V shed 7 bases and J 4 bases; nucleotides not matched to a gene: 12. CDR1 is MNHNS and CDR2 is SASEGT in the germline V gene. The CDR3 sequence is 15 residues long. CDR3 region: CASTKGQAVGETQYF. The DNA for the CDR3 is TGTGCCAGCACCAAAGGACAGGCAGTGGGAGAGACCCAGTACTTC.

The CDR3 protein is CASSYSVGPYEQYF. In DNA, the CDR3 is TGTGCCAGCAGTTACTCGGTGGGGCCATACGAGCAGTACTTC. The chain couples TRBV6-5 to TRBJ2-7, with a possible D match to TRBD1 (5 bases). Trimming left V 0 bases short and J 4 bases short, with 10 bases between. The CDR3 loop spans 14 amino acids. CDR1 and CDR2 from the germline V gene are MNHEY and SVGAGI.